This passage covers 24 T cell receptor beta chains from one sample sequenced in a study of T cell responses to AZD1222 COVID-19 vaccine. Some clones are missing from TCRdb's copy, which holds only in-frame ones; the method was immunoSEQ multiplex PCR. This table has 120,000 or so clones, about 91% appearing once. This sample comprised peripheral blood, obtained on day 0 of AZD1222 vaccination. The receptors here all came from an adult in good health.

This rearrangement joins TRBV3-1 (or the pseudogene TRBV3-2) to TRBJ1-1, with TRBD1 as a possible D gene (5 bases). Germline V gives CDR1 LGHDT, CDR2 YNNKEL (reference sequence). The CDR3 has 13 residues. The V and J ends lost 3 bases and 6 bases respectively, with 11 bases between them. In nucleotides, the CDR3 is TGTGCCAGCAGCCAGACCAGGGTGGCTGAAGCTTTCTTT. Its translation: CASSQTRVAEAFF.

The chain links TRBV2 to TRBJ2-2; possibly TRBD1 for D (6 bases). The length of the CDR3 is 14 residues. Germline CDR1 reads SNHLY; CDR2 reads FYNNEI. The V and J ends lost 7 bases and 5 bases respectively, with 14 bases between them. The CDR3 protein is CASIRTALTGELFF. The CDR3 DNA is TGTGCCAGCATTCGGACAGCACTAACCGGGGAGCTGTTTTTT.

This rearrangement joins TRBV25-1 to TRBJ2-2; D is uncertain. V lost 4 bases and J 4 bases, leaving 7 bases between the germline ends. Per germline, CDR1 MGHDK and CDR2 SYGVNS. This CDR3 is built from 13 residues. CDR3 in DNA: TGTGCCAGCAGTGCCCTAGGCACCGGGGAGCTGTTTTTT. This translates into CASSALGTGELFF.

This chain uses TRBV12-3 or TRBV12-4 with TRBJ2-5, with TRBD1 matching over 9 bases. The junction had 6 bases not matched to a gene; V was cut back by 4 bases and J by 9 bases. This CDR3 region has 13 residues. The CDR3 DNA sequence: TGTGCCAGCAGTTACAGGGGGCGAGCGGCCCAGTACTTC. Its protein product is CASSYRGRAAQYF.

The chain combines TRBV11-3 with TRBJ1-1; 11 bases agree with TRBD1. The V segment lost 4 bases and the J segment 8 bases; nucleotides outside the gene matches: 3. CDR1 and CDR2 from the germline V gene are SGHNT and YENEEA. There are 13 residues in the CDR3. This chain's CDR3 is CASSSWTGGEAFF. CDR3 in DNA: TGTGCCAGCAGCTCCTGGACAGGGGGCGAAGCTTTCTTT.

The chain employs TRBV9 and TRBJ2-1; D uncertain. V gave up 0 bases and J gave up 5 bases, with 12 bases separating them. This CDR3 comprises 15 residues. The germline V gene encodes CDR1 SGDLS and CDR2 YYNGEE. This CDR3 is CASSVGGSPNNEQFF. The CDR3 nucleotides are TGTGCCAGCAGCGTAGGAGGTAGTCCTAACAATGAGCAGTTCTTC.

The chain has TRBV5-4 and TRBJ2-7, with D unclear. The CDR3 consists of 12 residues. Germline CDR1 and CDR2: SGHNT and YYREEE (reference sequence). The V end lost 3 bases, the J end lost 3 bases, and 7 bases lay between the germline ends. This CDR3 reads CASSSQDYEQYF. The DNA of the CDR3 is TGTGCCAGCAGCTCACAAGACTACGAGCAGTACTTC.

The chain employs TRBV12-3 or TRBV12-4 and TRBJ1-5; no clear D. Trimming removed 5 bases at V and 5 bases at J, with 10 bases between. The CDR3 has 13 amino acids. The CDR3 region is CASSTTQDQPQHF. The CDR3 DNA reads TGTGCCAGCAGTACGACCCAAGATCAGCCCCAGCATTTT.

The chain carries TRBV10-1 and TRBJ1-6, with a tentative D call TRBD1 (6 bases). The CDR3 has 15 residues. The germline V and J ends were trimmed by 8 bases and 10 bases, with 21 bases remaining between them. CDR1 and CDR2 from the germline V gene are WNHNN and SYGVQD (reference sequence). CDR3 residues: CASLDRAGGRSPLHF. The CDR3 DNA sequence: TGCGCCAGCCTTGACCGGGCGGGGGGCAGGTCACCCCTCCACTTT.

The rearrangement uses TRBV19 and TRBJ2-1, with TRBD2 matching over 7 bases. The CDR3 runs 18 residues. V was clipped by 3 bases and J by 7 bases; unmatched bases: 18. Germline V gene data show CDR1 as LNHDA and CDR2 as SQIVND (reference sequence). CDR3 nucleotide sequence: TGTGCCAGTAGTATTCGGCGGGAGAGAAAGGGAATGGGGAATGAGCAGTTCTTC. Amino acids: CASSIRRERKGMGNEQFF.

The chain carries TRBV6-1 and TRBJ1-2, with D unclear. Germline V gene lookup returns CDR1 MNHNS and CDR2 SASEGT. The CDR3 runs 14 residues. Trimming shortened V by 1 base and J by 5 bases, and 11 bases separated the two germline ends. CDR3 protein: CASSEDDGSYGYTF. CDR3 bases: TGTGCCAGCAGTGAAGATGACGGCTCTTATGGCTACACCTTC.

This clone was counted a single time. The chain links TRBV7-9 to TRBJ2-5, with 14 bases aligning to TRBD2. The CDR3 extends over 16 amino acids. Germline assignment: CDR1 SEHNR and CDR2 FQNEAQ (reference sequence). Losses at the gene ends were 2 bases for V and 5 bases for J; bases not matched to a gene: 4. Here the CDR3 reads CASSLPTSGGAETQYF. The CDR3 DNA reads as TGTGCCAGCAGCTTACCGACTAGCGGGGGGGCTGAGACCCAGTACTTC.

The chain combines TRBV24-1 with TRBJ2-3, with 8 positions matching TRBD2. This CDR3 has 17 amino acids. Trimming cost V 5 bases and J 2 bases; bases outside gene matches: 11. CDR1 and CDR2 (germline): KGHDR, SFDVKD. CDR3 DNA sequence: TGTGCCACCAGTGTCGGGAGGGCGTGGAGTCCCACAGATACGCAGTATTTT. It translates to CATSVGRAWSPTDTQYF.

The chain links TRBV6-7 to TRBJ1-1; D is uncertain. TRBV6-7 is given ORF status, its function remaining uncertain. The CDR3 loop spans 13 amino acids. The V end lost 0 bases, the J end lost 5 bases, and 7 bases lay between the germline ends. The CDR3: CASSYSEGTEAFF. CDR3 nucleotides: TGTGCCAGCAGTTACTCGGAAGGAACTGAAGCTTTCTTT.

V usage is TRBV4-1 and J usage is TRBJ1-4; unclear D gene. Germline CDR1 reads MGHRA; CDR2 reads YSYEKL. The CDR3 is made up of 15 amino acids. The germline V and J ends were trimmed by 2 bases and 6 bases, with 13 bases remaining between them. CDR3 nucleotides: TGCGCCAGCAGCCAAACCGGGGTCGGGGATGAAAAACTGTTTTTT. Translation gives CASSQTGVGDEKLFF.

Here the CDR3 reads CASSYLGQPTDTQYF. CDR3 nucleotide sequence: TGTGCCAGCAGTTACCTCGGACAGCCCACAGATACGCAGTATTTT. The V call is TRBV6-2 or TRBV6-3, the J call TRBJ2-3, with D tentatively TRBD1 (6 bases). The V and J ends lost 2 bases and 2 bases respectively, with 11 bases between them. The CDR3 is made up of 15 amino acids. CDR1 and CDR2 from the germline V gene are MNHEY and SVGEGT.

In regard to this clone: The sample holds other DNA sequences that translate to the same CDR3. V and J are TRBV18 and TRBJ1-2; the match to TRBD1 covers 10 bases. CDR1 and CDR2 from the germline V gene are KGHSH and LQKENI. Trimming cost V 3 bases and J 5 bases; bases outside gene matches: 6. This CDR3 region has 15 residues. The CDR3 here is CASSPGQGEDYGYTF. DNA for the CDR3: TGTGCCAGCTCACCTGGACAGGGGGAGGATTATGGCTACACCTTC.

V is TRBV25-1 and J is TRBJ2-3; TRBD2 might be the D (6 bases). The CDR3 spans 16 residues. Looked up from germline, CDR1 is MGHDK and CDR2 is SYGVNS. V dropped 2 bases and J dropped 4 bases, with 16 bases sitting between them. CDR3 DNA: TGTGCCAGCAGTGAACGAGGGTGGAGGGGACCAGATACGCAGTATTTT. Residues: CASSERGWRGPDTQYF. The whole variable domain, filled in from reference TRBV25-1 and TRBJ2-3, reads EADIYQTPRYLVIGTGKKITLECSQTMGHDKMYWYQQDPGMELHLIHYSYGVNSTEKGDLSSESTVSRIRTEHFPLTLESARPSHTSQYLCASSERGWRGPDTQYFGPGTRLTVL.

The CDR3 region has the DNA TGTGCCAGCAGCTTGTTTACCAAGGCCGCTTTCTTT. This codes for CASSLFTKAAFF. This rearrangement joins TRBV5-6 to TRBJ1-1; unclear D gene. Trimming shortened V by 1 base and J by 11 bases, and 12 bases separated the two germline ends. Germline V gene sequence: CDR1 SGHDT, CDR2 YYEEEE. There are 12 residues in the CDR3.

The chain recombines TRBV19 with TRBJ2-1; 7 nucleotides align to TRBD2. This CDR3 has 15 amino acids. From germline, CDR1 is LNHDA and CDR2 SQIVND (reference sequence). J was trimmed by 4 bases and V by 6 bases; bases with no gene match: 9. CDR3 region: CASRETGRFYNEQFF. CDR3 nucleotide sequence: TGTGCCAGTAGGGAGACCGGGAGGTTTTACAATGAGCAGTTCTTC. Full variable domain (outside the CDR3, taken from reference TRBV19 and TRBJ2-1): DGGITQSPKYLFRKEGQNVTLSCEQNLNHDAMYWYRQDPGQGLRLIYYSQIVNDFQKGDIAEGYSVSREKKESFPLTVTSAQKNPTAFYLCASRETGRFYNEQFFGPGTRLTVL.

The CDR3 sequence is CASSYPGMQFF. Written as DNA, the CDR3 is TGTGCCAGCAGTTACCCCGGGATGCAGTTCTTC. This chain connects TRBV6-2 or TRBV6-3 to TRBJ2-1; weak D call: TRBD2 (5 bases). Germline CDR1 MNHEY, CDR2 SVGEGT. This CDR3 region has 11 residues. The ends were cut back, 2 bases at V and 12 bases at J, with 8 bases in the middle.

V gene TRBV5-1 combines with J gene TRBJ2-1; D might be TRBD1 (6 bases). Looked up from germline, CDR1 is SGHRS and CDR2 is YFSETQ. This CDR3 is built from 15 residues. V was trimmed by 4 bases and J by 1 base, leaving 12 bases between them. The CDR3 loop is CASSGWDISYNEQFF. The CDR3 nucleotides are TGCGCCAGCAGCGGGTGGGACATTTCCTACAATGAGCAGTTCTTC.

The gene calls are TRBV18 and TRBJ1-6; the match to TRBD1 covers 8 bases. Germline V gene lookup returns CDR1 KGHSH and CDR2 LQKENI. The CDR3 contains 14 residues. Germline trimming cut 6 bases from V and 7 bases from J; bases unmatched to any gene: 5. The CDR3 bases are TGTGCCAGCTCCCGACAGGGGATCAATTCACCCCTCCACTTT. It is translated as CASSRQGINSPLHF.

The CDR3 DNA follows: TGTGCCAGCAGCGTAGATGGTAATAGTTGGGAAAAACTGTTTTTT. It specifies CASSVDGNSWEKLFF. The J gene is TRBJ1-4, the V gene TRBV9; D unresolved. The CDR3 spans 15 residues. The V end lost 0 bases, the J end lost 8 bases, and 14 bases lay between the germline ends. Germline CDR1 SGDLS, CDR2 YYNGEE.